The 11 T cell receptor beta chains below come from one sample, sequenced in a study of T cell repertoires in cytomegalovirus infection. TCRdb re-derived calls from the reads in MiXCR, one entry per CDR3 protein. The top ten hold around 13% of the sample, which has 250,000 to 300,000 distinct CDR3 sequences, about 25% seen once. Sequenced material: PBMCs. These TCRs come from a human donor in good health (CMV status not recorded). Some clones in this sample may be carry-over from other donors' samples.

V and J are TRBV6-6 and TRBJ1-1; D is ambiguous. Germline V gene data show CDR1 as MNHNY and CDR2 as SVGAGI (reference sequence). The length of the CDR3 is 13 residues. The V gene lost 0 bases and the J gene lost 5 bases, with 7 bases spanning the gap. CDR3: CASSYSEVTEAFF. The CDR3 DNA reads TGTGCCAGCAGTTACTCGGAGGTGACTGAAGCTTTCTTT.

The rearrangement uses TRBV7-9 and TRBJ2-5, with 11 bases lining up with TRBD2. The CDR3 covers 15 residues. CDR1 and CDR2 from the germline V gene are SEHNR and FQNEAQ (reference sequence). The V gene end was trimmed by 6 bases and the J gene end by 5 bases; junction bases not matched to a gene: 8. The CDR3 region is CASSSWASGGETQYF. The CDR3 DNA reads as TGTGCCAGCAGTTCTTGGGCTAGCGGGGGGGAGACCCAGTACTTC. The variable domain in full, with the rest retrieved from reference TRBV7-9 and TRBJ2-5, is DTGVSQNPRHKITKRGQNVTFRCDPISEHNRLYWYRQTLGQGPEFLTYFQNEAQLEKSRLLSDRFSAERPKGSFSTLEIQRTEQGDSAMYLCASSSWASGGETQYFGPGTRLLVL.

This clonotype was picked up a small number of times. This sequence joins TRBV28 and TRBJ1-5; weak D call: TRBD1 (6 bases). CDR3 length equals 12 residues. V was cut by 9 bases and J by 7 bases, with 13 bases left in between. CDR1 and CDR2 (germline): MDHEN, SYDVKM. As DNA, the CDR3 is TGTGCCAGGAGGGGGGCGAAGCAGCCCCAGCATTTT. Translation: CARRGAKQPQHF.

This clonotype has just a few counts. CDR3: CASSIVEHQPQHF. For the CDR3, the DNA is TGTGCCAGTAGTATAGTCGAGCATCAGCCCCAGCATTTT. This chain joins TRBV19 and TRBJ1-5; no definite D call. The V gene's germline CDR1 is LNHDA and CDR2 SQIVND (reference sequence). CDR3 length: 13 residues. Trimming removed 1 base from V and 5 bases from J, with 6 bases in between.

This clonotype appeared a few times. This chain uses TRBV27 with TRBJ2-1; D gene uncertain. This CDR3 has 13 amino acids. V was cut by 3 bases and J by 6 bases, with 9 bases left in between. The germline V gene has CDR1 MNHEY and CDR2 SMNVEV (reference sequence). DNA of the CDR3: TGTGCCAGCAGTTTCGGAGAGACCAATGAGCAGTTCTTC. The encoded protein is CASSFGETNEQFF.

This clonotype was recorded many times. The rearrangement links TRBV7-2 to TRBJ1-1; 11 nucleotides agree with TRBD1. The CDR3 runs to 15 residues. V was pared by 4 bases and J by 1 base, with 2 bases of the junction left unmatched. Germline V gene lookup returns CDR1 SGHTA and CDR2 FQGNSA. The CDR3 DNA follows: TGTGCCAGCAGCTCGGGACAGGGGGGGAACACTGAAGCTTTCTTT. It codes for CASSSGQGGNTEAFF. The entire variable domain, with the rest obtained from reference TRBV7-2 and TRBJ1-1, is as follows: GAGVSQSPSNKVTEKGKDVELRCDPISGHTALYWYRQSLGQGLEFLIYFQGNSAPDKSGLPSDRFSAERTGGSVSTLTIQRTQQEDSAVYLCASSSGQGGNTEAFFGQGTRLTVV.

Many counts were recorded for this clonotype. The chain joins TRBV7-2 to TRBJ1-1; D uncertain. The CDR3 totals 15 residues. Germline V gene sequence: CDR1 SGHTA, CDR2 FQGNSA. The V end lost 5 bases, the J end lost 5 bases, and 18 bases lay between the germline ends. For the CDR3, the DNA is TGTGCCAGCAGCCAAGACCCCCGGGGTCGGACTGAAGCTTTCTTT. This sequence encodes CASSQDPRGRTEAFF.

This chain uses TRBV6-6 with TRBJ2-7, with D unresolved. Germline CDR1 MNHNY, CDR2 SVGAGI (reference sequence). V was clipped by 7 bases and J by 0 bases, with 7 bases between them. The CDR3 is 12 amino acids. This CDR3 reads CASTANSYEQYF. The DNA for the CDR3 is TGTGCCAGCACAGCCAACTCCTACGAGCAGTACTTC.

CDR3 residues: CASSQDILAAEQYF. The CDR3 bases are TGCGCCAGCAGCCAAGATATACTAGCGGCAGAGCAGTACTTC. The chain uses TRBV4-1 and TRBJ2-7; 8 nucleotides line up with TRBD2. This CDR3 contains 14 residues. V lost 0 bases and J lost 7; bases outside the gene matches: 5. Germline CDR1 reads MGHRA; CDR2 reads YSYEKL.

V is TRBV7-2 and J is TRBJ2-2; the match to TRBD2 covers 8 bases. The CDR3 loop spans 17 amino acids. V gave up 6 bases and J gave up 4 bases; unmatched junction bases: 13. The germline CDR1 and CDR2 sequences are SGHTA and FQGNSA. CDR3: CASRARGAGDATGELFF. The CDR3 coding sequence is TGTGCCAGCAGGGCCCGGGGAGCGGGAGACGCCACCGGGGAGCTGTTTTTT.

The rearrangement uses TRBV28 and TRBJ2-7, with TRBD2 as a possible D gene (6 bases). V was trimmed by 6 bases and J by 8 bases, leaving 14 bases between them. The CDR3 extends over 12 amino acids. CDR1 and CDR2 from the germline V gene are MDHEN and SYDVKM. The CDR3 sequence is CASSPRRGKQYF. The DNA of the CDR3 is TGTGCCAGCAGCCCCCGGCGGGGCAAGCAGTACTTC.